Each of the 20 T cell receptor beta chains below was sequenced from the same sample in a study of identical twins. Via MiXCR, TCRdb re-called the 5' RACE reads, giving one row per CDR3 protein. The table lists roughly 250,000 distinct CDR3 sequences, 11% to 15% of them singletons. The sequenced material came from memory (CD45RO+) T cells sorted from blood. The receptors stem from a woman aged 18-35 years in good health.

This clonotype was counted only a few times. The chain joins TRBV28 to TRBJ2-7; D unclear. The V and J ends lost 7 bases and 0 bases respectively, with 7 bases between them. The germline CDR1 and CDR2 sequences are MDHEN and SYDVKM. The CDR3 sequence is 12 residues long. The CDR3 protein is CASKANSYEQYF. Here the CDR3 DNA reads TGTGCCAGCAAGGCCAACTCCTACGAGCAGTACTTC.

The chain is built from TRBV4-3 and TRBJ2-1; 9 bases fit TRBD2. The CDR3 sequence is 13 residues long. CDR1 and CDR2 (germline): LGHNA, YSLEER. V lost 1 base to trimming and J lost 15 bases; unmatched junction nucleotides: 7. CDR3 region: CASSQAGGRGRFF. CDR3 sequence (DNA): TGCGCCAGCAGCCAAGCGGGCGGGAGGGGGAGGTTCTTC.

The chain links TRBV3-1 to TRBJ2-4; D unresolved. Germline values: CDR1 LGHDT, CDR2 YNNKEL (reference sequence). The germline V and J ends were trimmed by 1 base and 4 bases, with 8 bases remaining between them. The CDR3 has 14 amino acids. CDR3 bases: TGTGCCAGCAGCCAAGGGAGACGTAAAAACATTCAGTACTTC. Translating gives CASSQGRRKNIQYF. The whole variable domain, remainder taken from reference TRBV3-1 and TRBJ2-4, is DTAVSQTPKYLVTQMGNDKSIKCEQNLGHDTMYWYKQDSKKFLKIMFSYNNKELIINETVPNRFSPKSPDKAHLNLHINSLELGDSAVYFCASSQGRRKNIQYFGAGTRLSVL.

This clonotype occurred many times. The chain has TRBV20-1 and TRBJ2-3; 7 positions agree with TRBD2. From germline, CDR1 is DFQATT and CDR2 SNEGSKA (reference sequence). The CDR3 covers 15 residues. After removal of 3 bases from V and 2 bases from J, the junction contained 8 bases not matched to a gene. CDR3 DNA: TGCAGTGCTAGGCCCCTAGCGGAGGCCACAGATACGCAGTATTTT. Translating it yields CSARPLAEATDTQYF.

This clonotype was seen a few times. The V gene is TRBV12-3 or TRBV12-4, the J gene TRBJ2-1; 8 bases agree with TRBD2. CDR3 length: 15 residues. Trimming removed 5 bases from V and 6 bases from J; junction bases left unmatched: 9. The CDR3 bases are TGTGCCAGCAGTCGGGGGGGTCGACTGATCAATGAGCAGTTCTTC. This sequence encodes CASSRGGRLINEQFF.

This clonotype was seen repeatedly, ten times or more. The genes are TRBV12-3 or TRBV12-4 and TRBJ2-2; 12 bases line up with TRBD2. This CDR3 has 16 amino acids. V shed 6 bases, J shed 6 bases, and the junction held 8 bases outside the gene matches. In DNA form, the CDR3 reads TGTGCCAGCAGACGACTTCTAGCGGGGGGGCCCGGGGAGCTGTTTTTT. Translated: CASRRLLAGGPGELFF.

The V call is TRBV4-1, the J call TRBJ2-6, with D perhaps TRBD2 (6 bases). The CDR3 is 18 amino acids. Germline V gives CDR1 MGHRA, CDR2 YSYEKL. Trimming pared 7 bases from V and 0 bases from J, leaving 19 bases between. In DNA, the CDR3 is TGCGCCAGCAAGGGACTGGGCTGGGGTTACTCTGGGGCCAACGTCCTGACTTTC. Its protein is CASKGLGWGYSGANVLTF.

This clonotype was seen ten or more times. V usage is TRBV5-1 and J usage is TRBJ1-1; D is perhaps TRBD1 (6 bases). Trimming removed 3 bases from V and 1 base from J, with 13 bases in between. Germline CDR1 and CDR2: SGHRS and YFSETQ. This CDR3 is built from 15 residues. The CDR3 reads CASSSNRVRNTEAFF. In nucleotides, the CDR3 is TGCGCCAGCAGCTCCAACAGGGTAAGGAACACTGAAGCTTTCTTT.

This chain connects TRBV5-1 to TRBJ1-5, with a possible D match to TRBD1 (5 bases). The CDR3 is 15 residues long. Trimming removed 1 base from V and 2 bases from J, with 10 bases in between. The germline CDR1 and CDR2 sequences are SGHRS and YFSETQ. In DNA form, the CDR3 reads TGCGCCAGCAGCTTGATGGGGGATGGCAATCAGCCCCAGCATTTT. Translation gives CASSLMGDGNQPQHF.

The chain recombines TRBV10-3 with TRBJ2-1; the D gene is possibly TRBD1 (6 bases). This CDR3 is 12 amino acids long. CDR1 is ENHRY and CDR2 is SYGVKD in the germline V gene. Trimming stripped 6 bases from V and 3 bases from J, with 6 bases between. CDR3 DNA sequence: TGTGCCATCAGGGACAGCTACAATGAGCAGTTCTTC. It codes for CAIRDSYNEQFF.

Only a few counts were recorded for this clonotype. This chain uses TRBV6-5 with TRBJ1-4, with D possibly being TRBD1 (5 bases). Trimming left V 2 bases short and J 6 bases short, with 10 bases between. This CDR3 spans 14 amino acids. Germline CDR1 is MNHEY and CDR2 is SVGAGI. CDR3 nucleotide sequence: TGTGCCAGCAGTTACGGGGCGTCGGATGAAAAACTGTTTTTT. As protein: CASSYGASDEKLFF.

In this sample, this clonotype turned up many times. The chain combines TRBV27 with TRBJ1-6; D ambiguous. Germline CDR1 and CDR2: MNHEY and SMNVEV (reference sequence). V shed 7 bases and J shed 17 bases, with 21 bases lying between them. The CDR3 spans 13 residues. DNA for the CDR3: TGTGCCAGCACCGTGACCCTGGGCAGCCCTTTCCACTTT. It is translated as CASTVTLGSPFHF.

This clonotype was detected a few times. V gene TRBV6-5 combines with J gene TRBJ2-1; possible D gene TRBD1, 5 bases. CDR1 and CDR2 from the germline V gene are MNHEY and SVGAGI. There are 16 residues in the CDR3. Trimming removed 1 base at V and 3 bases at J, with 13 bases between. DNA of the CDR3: TGTGCCAGCAGTTACTTCGGTGACAGCTTCTACAATGAGCAGTTCTTC. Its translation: CASSYFGDSFYNEQFF.

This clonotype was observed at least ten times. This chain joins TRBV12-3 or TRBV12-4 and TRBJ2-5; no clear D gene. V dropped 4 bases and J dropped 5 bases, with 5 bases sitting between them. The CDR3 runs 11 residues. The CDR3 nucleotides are TGTGCCAGCAGTTCGTTGGAGACCCAGTACTTC. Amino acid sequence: CASSSLETQYF.

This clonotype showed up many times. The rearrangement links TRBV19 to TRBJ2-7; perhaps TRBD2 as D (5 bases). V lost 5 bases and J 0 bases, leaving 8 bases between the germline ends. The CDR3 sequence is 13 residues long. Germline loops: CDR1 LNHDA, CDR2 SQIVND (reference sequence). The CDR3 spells CASSRTVSYEQYF. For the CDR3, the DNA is TGTGCCAGTAGTCGGACTGTCTCCTACGAGCAGTACTTC.

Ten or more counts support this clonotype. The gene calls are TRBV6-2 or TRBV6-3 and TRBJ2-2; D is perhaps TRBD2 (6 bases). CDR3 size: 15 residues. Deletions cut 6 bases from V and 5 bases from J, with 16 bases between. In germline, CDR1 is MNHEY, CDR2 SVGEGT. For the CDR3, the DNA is TGTGCCAGCAGCACCAGGAGGGCGGTTACCGGGGAGCTGTTTTTT. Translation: CASSTRRAVTGELFF.

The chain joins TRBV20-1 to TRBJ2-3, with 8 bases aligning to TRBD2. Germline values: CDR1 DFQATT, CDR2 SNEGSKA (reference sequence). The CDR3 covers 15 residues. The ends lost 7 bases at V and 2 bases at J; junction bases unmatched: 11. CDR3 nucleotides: TGCAGTGTCCCCCCCCTGACTAGCGCCACAGATACGCAGTATTTT. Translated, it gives CSVPPLTSATDTQYF.

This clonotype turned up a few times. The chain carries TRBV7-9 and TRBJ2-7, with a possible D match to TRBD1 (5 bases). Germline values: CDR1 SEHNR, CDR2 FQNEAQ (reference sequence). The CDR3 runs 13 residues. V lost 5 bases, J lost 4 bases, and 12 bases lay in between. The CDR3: CASSILTGYEQYF. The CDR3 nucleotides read TGTGCCAGCAGCATTTTAACAGGATACGAGCAGTACTTC. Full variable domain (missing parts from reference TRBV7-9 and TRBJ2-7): DTGVSQNPRHKITKRGQNVTFRCDPISEHNRLYWYRQTLGQGPEFLTYFQNEAQLEKSRLLSDRFSAERPKGSFSTLEIQRTEQGDSAMYLCASSILTGYEQYFGPGTRLTVT.

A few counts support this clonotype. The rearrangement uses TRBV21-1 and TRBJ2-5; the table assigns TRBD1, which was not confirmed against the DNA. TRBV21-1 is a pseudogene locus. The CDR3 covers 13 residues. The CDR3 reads CASNRWEKGAQYF. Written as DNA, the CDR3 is TGTGCCAGCAACCGGTGGGAAAAGGGGGCCCAGTACTTC.

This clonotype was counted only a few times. The CDR3 bases are TGTGCCAGCAGCCGCGGTCTCGCTCACGAGCAGTACTTC. The encoded protein is CASSRGLAHEQYF. The chain is built from TRBV11-3 and TRBJ2-7; no definite D call. Germline V gene data show CDR1 as SGHNT and CDR2 as YENEEA. V lost 5 bases to trimming and J lost 5 bases, with 13 bases between them. CDR3 length: 13 amino acids.